What follows are 22 T cell receptor beta chains derived from one specimen sequenced in a study of blood T cell repertoires in COVID-19. Measured with immunoSEQ multiplex PCR; TCRdb has only the in-frame clones, and not every one. This repertoire shows 110,000 to 150,000 clones, around three quarters found once; its top ten account for roughly 14%. The sequenced sample consisted of peripheral blood. These receptors were obtained from an elderly man with acute or convalescent COVID-19.

V usage is TRBV6-6 and J usage is TRBJ2-2; 10 bases agree with TRBD1. J lost 4 bases, V lost 2 bases, and 4 bases had no gene match. CDR3 size: 16 residues. The germline V gene has CDR1 MNHNY and CDR2 SVGAGI (reference sequence). The CDR3 DNA follows: TGTGCCAGCAGTTACCCGGGACAGGGGCCCACCGGGGAGCTGTTTTTT. Protein product: CASSYPGQGPTGELFF.

This clone was recorded only once. The chain combines TRBV6-2 or TRBV6-3 with TRBJ1-1; TRBD1 matches at 12 bases. V gave up 5 bases and J gave up 4 bases; unmatched junction bases: 14. The germline CDR1 and CDR2 sequences are MNHEY and SVGEGT. CDR3 length: 18 amino acids. The CDR3 DNA reads as TGTGCCAGCAGTCACCCGGTGGGACAGGGGGCGGGTGGCACTGAAGCTTTCTTT. Translating gives CASSHPVGQGAGGTEAFF.

The chain is built from TRBV2 and TRBJ2-5, with D possibly TRBD1 on 5 matching bases. Trimming left V 4 bases short and J 5 bases short, with 14 bases between. The CDR3 is 14 residues long. Germline values: CDR1 SNHLY, CDR2 FYNNEI. The CDR3 sequence is CASSGLRVGETQYF. CDR3 nucleotides: TGTGCCAGCAGTGGACTCAGGGTCGGGGAGACCCAGTACTTC.

V usage is TRBV2 and J usage is TRBJ1-4; maybe TRBD1 (6 bases). Germline assignment: CDR1 SNHLY and CDR2 FYNNEI. The CDR3 extends over 15 amino acids. Deletions cut 7 bases from V and 7 bases from J, with 19 bases between. The CDR3 DNA follows: TGTGCCAGCACCCGTAACCGGGAGGGGGGTGAAAAACTGTTTTTT. Amino acids: CASTRNREGGEKLFF.

The V call is TRBV29-1, the J call TRBJ2-2; possible D gene TRBD1, 6 bases. V was clipped by 0 bases and J by 4 bases, with 15 bases between them. Germline V gene lookup returns CDR1 SQVTM and CDR2 ANQGSEA. The CDR3 totals 16 residues. The CDR3 coding sequence is TGCAGCGTTGAAGACAGGAGCACAGGGTCCACCGGGGAGCTGTTTTTT. Translated, it gives CSVEDRSTGSTGELFF.

The chain uses TRBV7-2 and TRBJ1-1, with D possibly TRBD1 on 5 matching bases. There are 14 residues in the CDR3. Germline V gives CDR1 SGHTA, CDR2 FQGNSA. The V gene lost 7 bases and the J gene lost 1 base, with 13 bases spanning the gap. CDR3 loop: CASTRGGKNTEAFF. In DNA, the CDR3 is TGTGCCAGCACCCGGGGGGGGAAGAACACTGAAGCTTTCTTT.

The chain combines TRBV7-9 with TRBJ2-6; the match to TRBD1 covers 7 bases. V lost 5 bases to trimming and J lost 4 bases; unmatched junction nucleotides: 11. The CDR3 has 17 residues. CDR1 is SEHNR, CDR2 FQNEAQ, per germline (reference sequence). The CDR3 sequence: CASSRGETGVGANVLTF. CDR3 bases: TGTGCCAGCAGCCGAGGGGAAACAGGGGTCGGGGCCAACGTCCTGACTTTC. Supplemented by reference TRBV7-9 and TRBJ2-6, the full variable domain reads DTGVSQNPRHKITKRGQNVTFRCDPISEHNRLYWYRQTLGQGPEFLTYFQNEAQLEKSRLLSDRFSAERPKGSFSTLEIQRTEQGDSAMYLCASSRGETGVGANVLTFGAGSRLTVL.

The chain is built from TRBV3-1 (or the pseudogene TRBV3-2) and TRBJ1-1; 8 bases fit TRBD1. Germline CDR1 is LGHDT and CDR2 is YNNKEL (reference sequence). The CDR3 is 17 amino acids. V lost 0 bases, J lost 0 bases, and 6 bases stayed unmatched. The CDR3 region has the DNA TGTGCCAGCAGCCAAGATTGGACAGGGCGAATGAACACTGAAGCTTTCTTT. Amino acid sequence: CASSQDWTGRMNTEAFF.

V gene TRBV27 combines with J gene TRBJ2-2, with TRBD2 identical over 11 bases. The CDR3 spans 17 residues. Looked up from germline, CDR1 is MNHEY and CDR2 is SMNVEV (reference sequence). Trimming at V came to 4 bases and at J to 3 bases, leaving 7 bases not matched to a gene. The CDR3 here is CASSSPTSGEYTGELFF. As DNA, the CDR3 is TGTGCCAGCAGTTCCCCGACTAGCGGGGAGTACACCGGGGAGCTGTTTTTT.

A single count supports this clone. The chain has TRBV9 and TRBJ2-2; TRBD1 might be the D (5 bases). This CDR3 is built from 14 residues. Trimming stripped 4 bases from V and 9 bases from J, with 16 bases between. From germline, CDR1 is SGDLS and CDR2 YYNGEE. CDR3 residues: CASSLRASGRELFF. Written as DNA, the CDR3 is TGTGCCAGCAGCCTCCGGGCCTCAGGGAGGGAGCTGTTTTTT. The full variable domain, with the rest looked up from reference TRBV9 and TRBJ2-2, is DSGVTQTPKHLITATGQRVTLRCSPRSGDLSVYWYQQSLDQGLQFLIQYYNGEERAKGNILERFSAQQFPDLHSELNLSSLELGDSALYFCASSLRASGRELFFGEGSRLTVL.

This clone showed up just once. The CDR3 bases are TGTGCCAGCAGTTGGGACAGATTTAGCAATCAGCCCCAGCATTTT. As protein: CASSWDRFSNQPQHF. The chain joins TRBV28 to TRBJ1-5; 7 bases fit TRBD1. This CDR3 is 15 amino acids long. V shed 4 bases and J 0 bases; nucleotides not matched to a gene: 3. The germline V gene has CDR1 MDHEN and CDR2 SYDVKM.

This sequence joins TRBV5-1 and TRBJ1-1, with D possibly being TRBD1 (6 bases). The CDR3 is 15 residues long. Germline V gene sequence: CDR1 SGHRS, CDR2 YFSETQ. Trimming left V 4 bases short and J 2 bases short, with 15 bases between. This chain's CDR3 is CASSPLTGANTEAFF. CDR3 bases: TGCGCCAGCAGCCCCTTGACAGGTGCCAACACTGAAGCTTTCTTT.

The chain combines TRBV27 with TRBJ1-1; 10 bases are a match to TRBD1. The ends lost 5 bases at V and 5 bases at J; junction bases unmatched: 5. Germline V gene sequence: CDR1 MNHEY, CDR2 SMNVEV (reference sequence). This CDR3 has 14 residues. In DNA, the CDR3 is TGTGCCAGCAGTCCCCAGGACAGGGGGACTGAAGCTTTCTTT. Its translation: CASSPQDRGTEAFF.

In its sample, this clone was seen a few times. The chain is built from TRBV2 and TRBJ1-2; maybe TRBD1 (6 bases). The CDR3 extends over 14 amino acids. Germline-derived CDR1 and CDR2 are SNHLY and FYNNEI. Trimming pared 2 bases from V and 9 bases from J, leaving 16 bases between. The CDR3 here is CASSEQPGQKSYTF. The CDR3 DNA is TGTGCCAGCAGTGAACAGCCCGGACAGAAGAGCTACACCTTC.

The chain combines TRBV7-2 with TRBJ2-5; TRBD2 is a possible D gene (5 bases). V was cut by 3 bases and J by 1 base, with 6 bases left in between. The CDR3 totals 13 residues. Per germline, CDR1 SGHTA and CDR2 FQGNSA. CDR3 nucleotides: TGTGCCAGCAGCTTCGGGATCCAAGAGACCCAGTACTTC. It yields the protein CASSFGIQETQYF.

The sample holds one count of this clone. The gene calls are TRBV10-3 and TRBJ1-2; 7 bases map to TRBD1. The CDR3 runs to 13 residues. From germline, CDR1 is ENHRY and CDR2 SYGVKD. J lost 3 bases, V lost 2 bases, and 0 bases had no gene match. Written as DNA, the CDR3 is TGTGCCATCAGTGAGGGACAGGACTATGGCTACACCTTC. The encoded protein is CAISEGQDYGYTF.

The chain is built from TRBV5-1 and TRBJ2-2, with TRBD1 as a possible D gene (6 bases). This CDR3 comprises 17 residues. Germline-derived CDR1 and CDR2 are SGHRS and YFSETQ. With 3 bases removed from V and 1 base from J, the gap between germline ends came to 16 bases. The CDR3 loop is CASSSAPGHLNTGELFF. The CDR3 DNA reads TGCGCCAGCAGCTCTGCTCCGGGACACTTGAACACCGGGGAGCTGTTTTTT.

The rearrangement uses TRBV6-5 and TRBJ1-2; D is perhaps TRBD1 (5 bases). V gave up 5 bases and J gave up 8 bases, with 15 bases separating them. Germline loops: CDR1 MNHEY, CDR2 SVGAGI. This CDR3 contains 13 residues. This CDR3 is CASSPSIRAGYTF. CDR3 in DNA: TGTGCCAGCAGTCCTTCCATCAGGGCGGGCTACACCTTC.

This clone was observed a single time. V is TRBV5-1 and J is TRBJ1-3; unclear D gene. V was pared by 1 base and J by 3 bases, with 14 bases between. CDR3 length equals 16 residues. The germline gives CDR1 SGHRS, CDR2 YFSETQ. The chain's CDR3 is CASSLTSSGLGNTIYF. Written as DNA, the CDR3 is TGCGCCAGCAGCTTGACCTCTTCAGGCCTTGGAAACACCATATATTTT.

This sequence joins TRBV4-2 and TRBJ2-5; D is ambiguous. Trimming cost V 0 bases and J 2 bases, with 7 bases left between them. This CDR3 contains 14 residues. Germline-derived CDR1 and CDR2 are LGHNA and YNFKEQ. The CDR3 bases are TGTGCCAGCAGCCAAGAGGCCAGTCAAGAGACCCAGTACTTC. It translates to CASSQEASQETQYF.

The genes are TRBV7-3 and TRBJ1-5, with D uncertain. Germline CDR1 and CDR2: SGHTA and FQGTGA. The CDR3 runs to 13 residues. Trimming cost V 5 bases and J 1 base, with 6 bases left between them. The CDR3 reads CASSPSSNQPQHF. In DNA, the CDR3 is TGTGCCAGCAGCCCCTCGAGCAATCAGCCCCAGCATTTT.

The CDR3 DNA sequence: TGCGCCAGCAGCCCGTTCTATGAGGTTTCCTCCTACGAGCAGTACTTC. Its protein product is CASSPFYEVSSYEQYF. The chain has TRBV5-1 and TRBJ2-7, with D unclear. The germline V gene has CDR1 SGHRS and CDR2 YFSETQ. Trimming removed 4 bases at V and 0 bases at J, with 17 bases between. This CDR3 region has 16 residues.